Listed here are 20 T cell receptor beta chains from one sample, sequenced in a study of blood T cells in healthy people across ages. The second PCR ran roughly 6 to 12 cycles with a sample-barcoded 5' primer and J-beta primers. Using its own MiXCR run on the 5' RACE reads, TCRdb lists one record per CDR3 protein. The sample lists about 770,000 distinct CDR3 sequences, around 45% occurring once. Sequences were obtained from blood. The receptors shown here come from a man aged 55 to 70 in good health.

On this clonotype: At one of its ends the junction is not consistent with the germline gene, which may arise from a read error. This chain joins TRBV9 and TRBJ2-7; D is undetermined. Germline V lookup: CDR1 SGDLS, CDR2 YYNGEE. This CDR3 comprises 13 residues. The CDR3 sequence: CASSVDGVYEQNF. In DNA, the CDR3 is TGTGCCAGCAGCGTAGACGGAGTCTACGAGCAGAACTTC.

J is TRBJ1-2 and V is TRBV30; D not certain. This CDR3 comprises 12 residues. Per the germline V gene, CDR1 is GTSNPN and CDR2 is SVGIG (reference sequence). V was pared by 8 bases and J by 5 bases, with 15 bases between. For the CDR3, the DNA is TGTGCCGGAACCGGGCCAAAATATGGCTACACCTTC. It is translated as CAGTGPKYGYTF.

The V gene is TRBV4-3, the J gene TRBJ2-3; D perhaps matches TRBD1 (6 bases). This CDR3 comprises 17 residues. Trimming took 0 bases from V and 0 from J, leaving 13 bases between them. Germline V gene sequence: CDR1 LGHNA, CDR2 YSLEER. The CDR3 DNA sequence: TGCGCCAGCAGCCAAGACGCCGGCAGGGGCAGCACAGATACGCAGTATTTT. As protein: CASSQDAGRGSTDTQYF.

The genes are TRBV12-3 or TRBV12-4 and TRBJ2-7; D uncertain. V lost 3 bases to trimming and J lost 3 bases, with 9 bases between them. The CDR3 covers 13 residues. The CDR3 DNA reads TGTGCCAGCAGTTTTAGGAGAAGCTACGAGCAGTACTTC. Its translation: CASSFRRSYEQYF.

The rearrangement links TRBV5-1 to TRBJ1-1; D unclear. The CDR3 is 14 residues long. Trimming took off 1 base at V and 2 bases at J, with 9 bases between the two ends. Germline assignment: CDR1 SGHRS and CDR2 YFSETQ. CDR3 DNA sequence: TGCGCCAGCAGCTTGACGCCCGCTAACACTGAAGCTTTCTTT. Protein: CASSLTPANTEAFF.

The V call is TRBV7-8, the J call TRBJ1-4; D is perhaps TRBD1 (6 bases). CDR1 and CDR2 from the germline V gene are SGHVS and FQNEAQ. The CDR3 is made up of 15 amino acids. V was clipped by 4 bases and J by 4 bases, with 13 bases between them. CDR3 coding DNA: TGTGCCAGCAGCTACCTACAGGGAGATAATGAAAAACTGTTTTTT. It translates to CASSYLQGDNEKLFF.

The CDR3 nucleotides read TGTGCCAGCAGCTTAGATCGGGCGGGGATGGGCACTGAAGCTTTCTTT. Its translation is CASSLDRAGMGTEAFF. The genes are TRBV11-2 and TRBJ1-1; D is unclear. Looked up from germline, CDR1 is SGHAT and CDR2 is FQNNGV. The length of the CDR3 is 16 residues. The V end lost 0 bases, the J end lost 4 bases, and 15 bases lay between the germline ends.

The rearrangement links TRBV7-2 to TRBJ2-3; TRBD1 aligns across 7 bases. The germline CDR1 and CDR2 sequences are SGHTA and FQGNSA. With 1 base clipped from V and 6 bases from J, the junction kept 7 bases outside the gene matches. This CDR3 spans 15 amino acids. CDR3 loop: CASSLEVTGADTQYF. The CDR3 DNA sequence: TGTGCCAGCAGCTTAGAAGTTACAGGGGCGGATACGCAGTATTTT.

This chain joins TRBV6-5 and TRBJ2-5; D possibly corresponds to TRBD1 (6 bases). Trimming cost V 6 bases and J 5 bases, with 19 bases left between them. CDR3 length: 15 amino acids. Germline CDR1 MNHEY, CDR2 SVGAGI. The CDR3 nucleotides read TGTGCCAGCAGAACAGGGCGTCCAGCTCAGGAGACCCAGTACTTC. This sequence encodes CASRTGRPAQETQYF.

V is TRBV25-1 and J is TRBJ2-7; unclear D gene. Germline V gene lookup returns CDR1 MGHDK and CDR2 SYGVNS. The length of the CDR3 is 14 residues. The ends were cut back, 1 base at V and 6 bases at J, with 13 bases in the middle. CDR3 nucleotide sequence: TGTGCCAGCAGTGAATCGGGCAGGTACTCCGAGCAGTACTTC. Amino acids: CASSESGRYSEQYF.

The rearrangement uses TRBV29-1 and TRBJ2-1; D remains unclear. The CDR3 spans 15 residues. V gave up 5 bases and J gave up 0 bases, with 14 bases separating them. Germline-derived CDR1 and CDR2 are SQVTM and ANQGSEA. The CDR3 nucleotides are TGCAGCGTTATAGGCGCCAGGTTCTCCTACAATGAGCAGTTCTTC. Translating gives CSVIGARFSYNEQFF.

The rearrangement links TRBV14 to TRBJ2-7; 10 bases align to TRBD1. Losses at the gene ends were 3 bases for V and 7 bases for J; bases not matched to a gene: 12. Germline CDR1 and CDR2: SGHDN and FVKESK. This CDR3 has 16 amino acids. The DNA for the CDR3 is TGTGCCAGCAGCCATGATTACAAGGGACAGGGGAGTGAGCAGTACTTC. Amino acid sequence: CASSHDYKGQGSEQYF.

The V call is TRBV9, the J call TRBJ1-2; TRBD1 agrees at 7 bases. The germline V gene encodes CDR1 SGDLS and CDR2 YYNGEE. V trimming: 1 base; J trimming: 4 bases; junction bases outside the gene matches: 7. The CDR3 runs 15 residues. The CDR3 nucleotides are TGTGCCAGCAGCGTATCACAGGGGTTAAGCTATGGCTACACCTTC. It codes for CASSVSQGLSYGYTF.

V gene TRBV21-1 combines with J gene TRBJ2-5; the table names TRBD1, a call not compared with the DNA. TRBV21-1 is listed as a pseudogene. The CDR3 sequence is 20 residues long. CDR3 DNA: TGTGCCAGCAGCCACCCCGGAGACAGCGGGGGCCCAGCTACCCAAGAGACCCAGTACTTC. This codes for CASSHPGDSGGPATQETQYF.

The rearrangement joins TRBV9 to TRBJ2-7; D is perhaps TRBD2 (7 bases). The CDR3 is made up of 17 amino acids. From germline, CDR1 is SGDLS and CDR2 YYNGEE. Trimming removed 0 bases from V and 5 bases from J, with 21 bases in between. CDR3 sequence (DNA): TGTGCCAGCAGCGTAGGTCTGGGGGGGCTCCTAAGGGACGAGCAGTACTTC. It yields the protein CASSVGLGGLLRDEQYF.

Details on this clonotype: With a much larger clone just one base away, this may be a read error. The rearrangement joins TRBV4-3 to TRBJ2-1; 9 positions match TRBD2. The V gene's germline CDR1 is LGHNA and CDR2 YSLEER. This CDR3 is 16 amino acids long. The CDR3: CVSSQDKLAGYNEQFF. The CDR3 coding sequence is TGCGTCAGCAGCCAAGATAAGCTAGCGGGGTACAATGAGCAGTTCTTC.

The chain joins TRBV7-8 to TRBJ2-6, with D maybe TRBD1 (6 bases). The length of the CDR3 is 15 residues. Germline V gives CDR1 SGHVS, CDR2 FQNEAQ. The V and J ends lost 5 bases and 2 bases respectively, with 10 bases between them. The CDR3 nucleotides are TGTGCCAGCAGCCCAAACAGGGCTGGGGCCAACGTCCTGACTTTC. This gives the protein CASSPNRAGANVLTF. Together with reference TRBV7-8 and TRBJ2-6, the CDR3 gives the full variable domain: GAGVSQSPRYKVAKRGQDVALRCDPISGHVSLFWYQQALGQGPEFLTYFQNEAQLDKSGLPSDRFFAERPEGSVSTLKIQRTQQEDSAVYLCASSPNRAGANVLTFGAGSRLTVL.

This clonotype turned up a few times. The rearrangement uses TRBV7-2 and TRBJ1-2; 9 bases line up with TRBD1. V gave up 4 bases and J gave up 4 bases; unmatched junction bases: 7. The CDR3 runs 15 residues. The germline V gene has CDR1 SGHTA and CDR2 FQGNSA. Written as DNA, the CDR3 is TGTGCCAGCAGCTCCACAGGGGGCCCAGGCTATGGCTACACCTTC. Encoded protein: CASSSTGGPGYGYTF.

This rearrangement joins TRBV7-9 to TRBJ2-1; possibly TRBD2 for D (6 bases). CDR1 and CDR2 (germline): SEHNR, FQNEAQ (reference sequence). The CDR3 sequence is 15 residues long. The V end lost 8 bases, the J end lost 5 bases, and 19 bases lay between the germline ends. The CDR3 bases are TGTGCCAGCGCCGTGGGGAGGAATCCGCACAATGAGCAGTTCTTC. It yields the protein CASAVGRNPHNEQFF.

This clonotype was counted many times. The chain carries TRBV21-1 and TRBJ2-5; the DNA was not compared with TRBD1, the D call given in the table. TRBV21-1 is a documented pseudogene. The CDR3 contains 16 residues. The CDR3 coding sequence is TGTGCCAGCAGCAAATGCTGGGACAGGGCCAAAGAGACCCAGTACTTC. It specifies CASSKCWDRAKETQYF.